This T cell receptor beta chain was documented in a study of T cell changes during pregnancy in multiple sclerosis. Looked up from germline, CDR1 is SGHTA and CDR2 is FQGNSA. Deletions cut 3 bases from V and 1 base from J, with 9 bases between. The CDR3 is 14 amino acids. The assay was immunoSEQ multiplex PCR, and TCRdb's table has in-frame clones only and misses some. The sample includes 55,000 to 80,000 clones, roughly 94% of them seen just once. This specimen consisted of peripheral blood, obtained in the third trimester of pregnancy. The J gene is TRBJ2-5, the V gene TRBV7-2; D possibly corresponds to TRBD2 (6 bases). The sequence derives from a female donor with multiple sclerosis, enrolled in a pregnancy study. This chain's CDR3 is CASSFTSFQETQYF. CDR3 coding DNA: TGTGCCAGCAGCTTCACTAGCTTCCAAGAGACCCAGTACTTC.